The T cell receptor (beta chain) described here comes from a study of shared clonotypes between healthy human individuals. Note on this clone: Its antigen remains unknown.

The authors' processing: Without quality scores, immunoSEQ junctional reads could not be filtered like full-length reads. Here immunoSEQ multiplex PCR was the method, and the copy in TCRdb shows in-frame clones only, minus some. Clone size and the V and J calls come from that table; the DNA yielded D and trimming. Of about 2.3 million clones listed, under 95% are singletons. Trimming cost V 5 bases and J 1 base, with 13 bases left between them. This CDR3 is 15 amino acids long. Germline lookup yields CDR1 SGHVS and CDR2 FQNEAQ. Study-wide results and limits: Rarefaction curves obtained for sorted subsets showed sequencing incomplete despite large depth.

J is TRBJ2-3 and V is TRBV7-8, with D tentatively TRBD1 (5 bases). The receptor was derived from a man aged 18 to 35 in good health. Some clones in this sample may be carry-over from other donors' samples. Sequenced input: naive CD4+ T cells from PBMCs. Subset specified: CD45RA+ positively selected. CDR3 DNA sequence: TGTGCCAGCAGCATACCGACAGCGCGCACAGATACGCAGTATTTT. Translating it yields CASSIPTARTDTQYF. The whole variable domain, remainder taken from reference TRBV7-8 and TRBJ2-3, is GAGVSQSPRYKVAKRGQDVALRCDPISGHVSLFWYQQALGQGPEFLTYFQNEAQLDKSGLPSDRFFAERPEGSVSTLKIQRTQQEDSAVYLCASSIPTARTDTQYFGPGTRLTVL.